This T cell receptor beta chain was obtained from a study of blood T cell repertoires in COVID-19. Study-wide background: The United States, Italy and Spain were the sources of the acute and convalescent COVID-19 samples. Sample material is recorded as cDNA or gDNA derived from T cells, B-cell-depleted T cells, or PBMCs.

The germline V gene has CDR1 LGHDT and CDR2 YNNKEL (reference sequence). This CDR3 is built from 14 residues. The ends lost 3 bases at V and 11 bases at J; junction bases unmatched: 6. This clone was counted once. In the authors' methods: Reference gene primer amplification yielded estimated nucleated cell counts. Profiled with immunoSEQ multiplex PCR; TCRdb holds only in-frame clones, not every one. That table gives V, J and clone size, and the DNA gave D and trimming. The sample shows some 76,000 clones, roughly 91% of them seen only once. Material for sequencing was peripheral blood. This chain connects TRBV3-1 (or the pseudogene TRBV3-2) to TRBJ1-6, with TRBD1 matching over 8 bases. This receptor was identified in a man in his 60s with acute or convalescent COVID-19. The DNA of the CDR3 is TGTGCCAGCAGCCAGGGCAGGGGGCGGACACCCCTCCACTTT. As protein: CASSQGRGRTPLHF.